This is a list of T cell receptor beta chains from one sample in a study of technical replicates of blood from a handful of donors. TCRdb's copy holds only in-frame clones and misses some; the assay was immunoSEQ multiplex PCR. The sample shows over 70,000 clones, 90% to 98% of them seen only once. The material sequenced was T cells isolated from PBMCs. The receptors come from a human donor in good health. Both conserved end residues are part of each CDR3. Each record gives: D gene, J gene, V gene, clone size, CDR3 DNA, CDR3 protein. A D gene is named only where the DNA matches it firmly. Expanded clones are given a class, and other clones once, few, many or no size at all.

D: NA; J: TRBJ2-1; V: TRBV13; size: NA; DNA: TGTGCCAGCAGCTTAGGGGGACTGAATGAGCAGTTCTTC; CDR3: CASSLGGLNEQFF
D: NA; J: TRBJ2-7; V: TRBV11-2; size: NA; DNA: TGTGCCAGCAGCTTAGACAGGGGCAGCTACTACGAGCAGTACTTC; CDR3: CASSLDRGSYYEQYF
D: NA; J: TRBJ1-2; V: TRBV10-1; size: NA; DNA: TGCGCCAGCAGTGAGAAAATTGGGAGCGCCTTGTATGGCTACACCTTC; CDR3: CASSEKIGSALYGYTF
D: TRBD1; J: TRBJ1-6; V: TRBV14; size: once; DNA: TGTGCCAGCAGCCCGGGCGGTTGGGGGACAGGGGTAGGAAGCTCCTATAATTCACCCCTCCACTTT; CDR3: CASSPGGWGTGVGSSYNSPLHF
D: TRBD1; J: TRBJ1-4; V: TRBV30; size: NA; DNA: TGTGCCTGGAGTACGCTATCCGGGACAGGGGGGGATGAAAAACTGTTTTTT; CDR3: CAWSTLSGTGGDEKLFF
D: NA; J: TRBJ2-5; V: TRBV29-1; size: once; DNA: TGCAGCGGACTAGTTTTAGAAGAGACCCAGTACTTC; CDR3: CSGLVLEETQYF
D: NA; J: TRBJ2-2; V: TRBV5-1; size: NA; DNA: TGCGCCAGCAGCTTGGAGGCGGGGGCGGGCACCGGGGAGCTGTTTTTT; CDR3: CASSLEAGAGTGELFF
D: NA; J: TRBJ2-7; V: TRBV4-1; size: NA; DNA: TGCGCCAGCAGCCAAAGTTCCCTTTCCGGCTACGAGCAGTACTTC; CDR3: CASSQSSLSGYEQYF
D: TRBD1; J: TRBJ1-5; V: TRBV25-1; size: NA; DNA: TGTGCCAGCAGTGACACTTCCTGGACAGGAGGAAGCAATCAGCCCCAGCATTTT; CDR3: CASSDTSWTGGSNQPQHF
D: NA; J: TRBJ2-7; V: TRBV6-6; size: few; DNA: TGTGCCAGCAGTTACTCGACAGTTTCCTACGAGCAGTACTTC; CDR3: CASSYSTVSYEQYF
D: TRBD1; J: TRBJ2-3; V: TRBV13; size: NA; DNA: TGTGCCAGCAGCCCAAGGACAGGGGCCTTTGGGGATACGCAGTATTTT; CDR3: CASSPRTGAFGDTQYF
D: TRBD1; J: TRBJ1-2; V: TRBV4-1; size: NA; DNA: TGCGCCAGCAGCTCACCTGGGACAGGGGATGGCTACACCTTC; CDR3: CASSSPGTGDGYTF
D: TRBD1; J: TRBJ1-2; V: TRBV29-1; size: NA; DNA: TGCAGCGGCTTGTCCGGGACAGGCCTTAACTATGGCTACACCTTC; CDR3: CSGLSGTGLNYGYTF
D: TRBD1; J: TRBJ1-4; V: TRBV6-1; size: NA; DNA: TGTGCCAGCAGTGGACAGGGGGGGAATGAAAAACTGTTTTTT; CDR3: CASSGQGGNEKLFF
D: TRBD2; J: TRBJ2-3; V: TRBV13; size: NA; DNA: TGTGCCAGCAGCGCCGGACTAGCGGGGGGGAAGACTAGCACAGATACGCAGTATTTT; CDR3: CASSAGLAGGKTSTDTQYF
D: NA; J: TRBJ1-3; V: TRBV9; size: once; DNA: TGTGCCAGCAGCCCCTCGGTTGGAAACACCATATATTTT; CDR3: CASSPSVGNTIYF
D: TRBD2; J: TRBJ2-7; V: TRBV6-1; size: NA; DNA: TGTGCCAGCAGTGTTTTGCTCGGGGGGGGTCCCGAGCAGTACTTC; CDR3: CASSVLLGGGPEQYF
D: NA; J: TRBJ2-2; V: TRBV6-5; size: once; DNA: TGTGCCAGCAGTTATAATTTCGGGGAGCTGTTTTTT; CDR3: CASSYNFGELFF
D: TRBD2; J: TRBJ2-3; V: TRBV7-2; size: NA; DNA: TGTGCCAGCAGCTTAAGAACTAGCGGGTCAGATACGCAGTATTTT; CDR3: CASSLRTSGSDTQYF
D: TRBD1; J: TRBJ2-1; V: TRBV6-5; size: NA; DNA: TGTGCCAGCAGTACCCGACAGGGTTGGTTCTTC; CDR3: CASSTRQGWFF
D: NA; J: TRBJ2-3; V: TRBV29-1; size: NA; DNA: TGCAGCGTTGCCCCACGAGTGGGGCTGACAGATACGCAGTATTTT; CDR3: CSVAPRVGLTDTQYF
D: TRBD1; J: TRBJ1-1; V: TRBV5-1; size: NA; DNA: TGCGCCAGCAGCTGGAAAGGGACAGGGATTATGAACACTGAAGCTTTCTTT; CDR3: CASSWKGTGIMNTEAFF
D: NA; J: TRBJ2-7; V: TRBV27; size: once; DNA: TGTGCCAGCAAACCCCCACCCAGCGTGAGACAGTTCTCCTACGAGCAGTACTTC; CDR3: CASKPPPSVRQFSYEQYF
D: TRBD1; J: TRBJ2-1; V: TRBV6-5; size: NA; DNA: TGTGCCAGCAGTTCCCCGGGACAGCTAAACAATGAGCAGTTCTTC; CDR3: CASSSPGQLNNEQFF
D: NA; J: TRBJ2-1; V: TRBV18; size: NA; DNA: TGTGCCAGCTCACCTCAGGACTACAATGAGCAGTTCTTC; CDR3: CASSPQDYNEQFF
D: NA; J: TRBJ1-1; V: TRBV18; size: NA; DNA: TGTGCCAGCTCACCACCGAAGAACAGAAACACTGAAGCTTTCTTT; CDR3: CASSPPKNRNTEAFF
D: NA; J: TRBJ1-5; V: TRBV30; size: NA; DNA: TGTGCCTGGAGTGAGGGGTCATGGGAGCCCCAGCATTTT; CDR3: CAWSEGSWEPQHF
D: NA; J: TRBJ2-1; V: TRBV29-1; size: NA; DNA: TGCAGCGTTGAACGGGCGAGGGGGAATGAGCAGTTCTTC; CDR3: CSVERARGNEQFF
D: TRBD1; J: TRBJ2-7; V: TRBV6-5; size: NA; DNA: TGTGCCAGCAGTTACCGGGACAGCTCCTACGAGCAGTACTTC; CDR3: CASSYRDSSYEQYF